Following are 20 T cell receptor beta chains from one sample sequenced in a study of blood T cell repertoires in COVID-19. Using immunoSEQ multiplex PCR, the repertoire was profiled, and TCRdb retains in-frame clones only, with some absent. Of around 150,000 clones listed, under 85% are singletons. The material sequenced was peripheral blood. These receptors were taken from a man between 65 and 85 years old with acute or convalescent COVID-19.

The chain has TRBV13 and TRBJ1-4; 11 bases are shared with TRBD1. Germline V gives CDR1 PRHDT, CDR2 FYEKMQ (reference sequence). The CDR3 loop spans 15 amino acids. The junction had 5 bases not matched to a gene; V was cut back by 4 bases and J by 7 bases. The CDR3 nucleotides read TGTGCCAGCAGCTCGGGACAGGGGGTCCGTGAAAAACTGTTTTTT. Translation: CASSSGQGVREKLFF. The variable domain in full, with the rest retrieved from reference TRBV13 and TRBJ1-4, is AAGVIQSPRHLIKEKRETATLKCYPIPRHDTVYWYQQGPGQDPQFLISFYEKMQSDKGSIPDRFSAQQFSDYHSELNMSSLELGDSALYFCASSSGQGVREKLFFGSGTQLSVL.

V usage is TRBV5-1 and J usage is TRBJ1-2, with 7 positions matching TRBD1. The CDR3 runs to 14 residues. CDR1 and CDR2 from the germline V gene are SGHRS and YFSETQ. The ends lost 5 bases at V and 2 bases at J; junction bases unmatched: 6. CDR3 loop: CASSYLGQNYGYTF. CDR3 DNA sequence: TGCGCCAGCAGTTACCTGGGACAGAACTATGGCTACACCTTC.

The chain couples TRBV7-2 to TRBJ2-7; 10 bases fit TRBD2. This CDR3 spans 16 amino acids. V trimming: 2 bases; J trimming: 3 bases; junction bases outside the gene matches: 7. Germline-derived CDR1 and CDR2 are SGHTA and FQGNSA. The CDR3 reads CASSLTLAGFLYEQYF. The CDR3 DNA reads as TGTGCCAGCAGCTTAACACTAGCGGGGTTTCTCTACGAGCAGTACTTC.

The chain recombines TRBV19 with TRBJ1-1; 7 bases are shared with TRBD1. The CDR3 covers 13 residues. V gave up 5 bases and J gave up 10 bases; unmatched junction bases: 10. CDR1 LNHDA and CDR2 SQIVND come from the germline V gene (reference sequence). This CDR3 is CASSPPGQLGAFF. CDR3 coding DNA: TGTGCCAGTAGTCCCCCGGGACAGTTGGGAGCTTTCTTT.

This clone has more than one count but fewer than ten. The chain has TRBV9 and TRBJ2-1, with TRBD2 identical over 8 bases. V was clipped by 9 bases and J by 5 bases; unmatched bases: 10. Per germline, CDR1 SGDLS and CDR2 YYNGEE. CDR3 size: 14 residues. The CDR3 spells CATSSAGVDNEQFF. DNA of the CDR3: TGTGCCACTTCCTCAGCGGGAGTTGACAATGAGCAGTTCTTC.

This sequence joins TRBV6-5 and TRBJ1-3; TRBD1 might be the D (6 bases). The V gene's germline CDR1 is MNHEY and CDR2 SVGAGI. Trimming took off 1 base at V and 0 bases at J, with 10 bases between the two ends. The CDR3 covers 16 residues. The CDR3 DNA sequence: TGTGCCAGCAGTTACTTGGGACACCGCTCTGGAAACACCATATATTTT. Amino acid sequence: CASSYLGHRSGNTIYF.

The chain recombines TRBV12-3 or TRBV12-4 with TRBJ1-5; the match to TRBD1 covers 7 bases. V dropped 6 bases and J dropped 4; count of bases not matched to a gene: 3. The CDR3 has 13 residues. The CDR3 nucleotides read TGTGCCAGCAGCCGACAGGGAAATCAGCCCCAGCATTTT. Amino acid sequence: CASSRQGNQPQHF.

The table lists this clone with a count of one. The V gene is TRBV5-1, the J gene TRBJ2-7; 7 bases are a match to TRBD1. Trimming took 0 bases from V and 3 from J; bases not matched to a gene: 3. Germline CDR1 reads SGHRS; CDR2 reads YFSETQ. The CDR3 runs 14 residues. The CDR3 is CASSLGGGGYEQYF. In nucleotides, the CDR3 is TGCGCCAGCAGCTTGGGAGGGGGCGGCTACGAGCAGTACTTC.

The gene calls are TRBV6-6 and TRBJ1-4, with D uncertain. Trimming took 3 bases from V and 8 from J, leaving 13 bases between them. CDR3 length equals 14 residues. CDR1 MNHNY and CDR2 SVGAGI come from the germline V gene (reference sequence). CDR3 sequence (DNA): TGTGCCAGCAGTTATTCGACTGGAAGGGAAAAACTGTTTTTT. Translated: CASSYSTGREKLFF.

This chain joins TRBV11-3 and TRBJ2-1, with D tentatively TRBD1 (7 bases). The V and J ends lost 6 bases and 7 bases respectively, with 13 bases between them. CDR3 size: 13 residues. CDR1 and CDR2 (germline): SGHNT, YENEEA. CDR3 in DNA: TGTGCCAGCAGGCGACAGGGAGGTAATGAGCAGTTCTTC. It codes for CASRRQGGNEQFF.

The chain employs TRBV30 and TRBJ1-2, with D perhaps matching TRBD1 (6 bases). The CDR3 contains 12 residues. Trimming took off 3 bases at V and 6 bases at J, with 11 bases between the two ends. Germline CDR1 GTSNPN, CDR2 SVGIG (reference sequence). DNA of the CDR3: TGTGCCTGGAGCGAACGGGACAATGGCTACACCTTC. This gives the protein CAWSERDNGYTF.

V usage is TRBV18 and J usage is TRBJ2-3; the D is unclear. The germline V gene encodes CDR1 KGHSH and CDR2 LQKENI. This CDR3 is 14 amino acids long. Deletions cut 0 bases from V and 9 bases from J, with 13 bases between. CDR3 region: CASSPPVAENTQYF. DNA of the CDR3: TGTGCCAGCTCACCACCTGTCGCGGAGAACACGCAGTATTTT.

There are a few counts of this clone. J is TRBJ1-1 and V is TRBV3-1 (or the pseudogene TRBV3-2); perhaps TRBD1 as D (5 bases). V was cut by 5 bases and J by 5 bases, with 9 bases left in between. This CDR3 has 12 residues. The germline gives CDR1 LGHDT, CDR2 YNNKEL (reference sequence). The DNA of the CDR3 is TGTGCCAGCAGCGCGGCAGGGACTGAAGCTTTCTTT. Protein: CASSAAGTEAFF.

The CDR3 region is CASRRTSGMLYEQYF. CDR3 in DNA: TGTGCCAGCAGGCGGACTAGCGGGATGCTCTACGAGCAGTACTTC. This chain links TRBV7-2 with TRBJ2-7, with 12 bases fitting TRBD2. V lost 6 bases to trimming and J lost 3 bases; unmatched junction nucleotides: 6. Germline assignment: CDR1 SGHTA and CDR2 FQGNSA. The CDR3 is 15 residues long.

This clone was seen a handful of times. This chain uses TRBV9 with TRBJ2-5; D possibly corresponds to TRBD2 (5 bases). Trimming cost V 3 bases and J 5 bases, with 23 bases left between them. CDR1 and CDR2 (germline): SGDLS, YYNGEE. CDR3 length equals 17 residues. The CDR3 DNA reads as TGTGCCAGCAGCGCCGGCCCCTTTGCGGGCCAAGCGGAGACCCAGTACTTC. Protein sequence: CASSAGPFAGQAETQYF.

J is TRBJ1-5 and V is TRBV6-4, with 7 bases aligning to TRBD1. After removal of 10 bases from V and 4 bases from J, the junction contained 16 bases not matched to a gene. The CDR3 sequence is 16 residues long. Germline lookup yields CDR1 MRHNA and CDR2 SNTAGT. The CDR3 DNA sequence: TGTGCCATCGAAACCTCTCCGGGACAGCTGAATCAGCCCCAGCATTTT. Encoded protein: CAIETSPGQLNQPQHF.

The V gene is TRBV6-6, the J gene TRBJ2-1, with 11 bases that match TRBD2. This CDR3 comprises 15 residues. J lost 8 bases, V lost 6 bases, and 9 bases had no gene match. Germline loops: CDR1 MNHNY, CDR2 SVGAGI (reference sequence). CDR3 protein: CASRRETSGSHEQFF. The CDR3 region has the DNA TGTGCCAGCAGGAGGGAAACTAGCGGGAGTCATGAGCAGTTCTTC.

The chain uses TRBV4-3 and TRBJ2-7, with D possibly TRBD2 on 6 matching bases. V lost 0 bases and J 3 bases, leaving 15 bases between the germline ends. Looked up from germline, CDR1 is LGHNA and CDR2 is YSLEER. This CDR3 has 16 residues. The CDR3 nucleotides are TGCGCCAGCAGCCAAGACCTGAGGAGGGGTAACTACGAGCAGTACTTC. This sequence encodes CASSQDLRRGNYEQYF.

V gene TRBV6-5 combines with J gene TRBJ1-4, with unresolved D. The CDR3 is made up of 14 amino acids. Germline V CDR1 and CDR2: MNHEY, SVGAGI. Deletions cut 0 bases from V and 8 bases from J, with 10 bases between. This chain's CDR3 is CASSYSETREKLFF. The CDR3 DNA reads as TGTGCCAGCAGTTACTCCGAGACGCGGGAAAAACTGTTTTTT.

Turning to this clone: At one boundary the junction diverges from the germline segment, which might be a read error. The chain is built from TRBV19 and TRBJ1-2, with 7 bases identical to TRBD1. There are 13 residues in the CDR3. In germline, CDR1 is LNHDA, CDR2 SQIVND (reference sequence). CDR3 sequence reads: CASRNRGDYDYTF. DNA for the CDR3: TGTGCCAGTAGAAACAGGGGAGACTATGACTACACCTTC.